One sample yielded the 30 T cell receptor beta chains listed below, sequenced in a study of blood T cell repertoires in COVID-19. Profiled with immunoSEQ multiplex PCR; TCRdb holds only in-frame clones, not every one. The table shows about 240,000 clones, with 81% occurring only once. The sequenced material came from peripheral blood. The receptor source for this set is a woman older than 75 with COVID-19, enrolled during active disease.

The V and J genes are TRBV10-3 and TRBJ1-1; 7 bases align to TRBD1. The ends lost 11 bases at V and 0 bases at J; junction bases unmatched: 6. This CDR3 is built from 13 residues. The germline CDR1 and CDR2 sequences are ENHRY and SYGVKD. As DNA, the CDR3 is TGTGCCTCAGGGGGGACCATGAACACTGAAGCTTTCTTT. Translated, it gives CASGGTMNTEAFF.

This chain links TRBV4-1 with TRBJ2-2; 9 bases line up with TRBD1. The CDR3 extends over 15 amino acids. Trimming at V came to 1 base and at J to 6 bases, leaving 3 bases not matched to a gene. From germline, CDR1 is MGHRA and CDR2 YSYEKL. The CDR3 sequence: CASSQGQGVAGELFF. Written as DNA, the CDR3 is TGCGCCAGCAGCCAAGGACAGGGGGTGGCCGGGGAGCTGTTTTTT.

This chain uses TRBV19 with TRBJ1-2, with TRBD1 matching over 7 bases. Germline V gives CDR1 LNHDA, CDR2 SQIVND (reference sequence). The CDR3 has 14 residues. V shed 6 bases and J 7 bases; nucleotides not matched to a gene: 11. CDR3 sequence reads: CASRQTGMSVGYTF. CDR3 coding DNA: TGTGCCAGTAGGCAGACAGGGATGAGCGTTGGCTACACCTTC.

This chain connects TRBV5-6 to TRBJ2-2; D gene ambiguous. V was clipped by 2 bases and J by 7 bases, with 6 bases between them. The CDR3 is made up of 12 amino acids. Germline CDR1 is SGHDT and CDR2 is YYEEEE. For the CDR3, the DNA is TGTGCCAGCAGCTTCACGGTCGGGGAGCTGTTTTTT. This codes for CASSFTVGELFF.

The chain's CDR3 is CASRSAVTSGAETQYF. The DNA for the CDR3 is TGTGCCAGCAGGTCCGCAGTGACTAGCGGGGCAGAGACCCAGTACTTC. The chain employs TRBV7-2 and TRBJ2-5; 11 bases agree with TRBD2. This CDR3 region has 16 residues. CDR1 SGHTA and CDR2 FQGNSA come from the germline V gene. V trimming: 6 bases; J trimming: 4 bases; junction bases outside the gene matches: 10.

The chain combines TRBV13 with TRBJ1-2; 8 positions agree with TRBD1. V gave up 6 bases and J gave up 7 bases; unmatched junction bases: 10. This CDR3 has 14 amino acids. Germline V gives CDR1 PRHDT, CDR2 FYEKMQ (reference sequence). The DNA for the CDR3 is TGTGCCAGCAGTCCGGACAGGGAAGCTCCTGGCTACACCTTC. Residues: CASSPDREAPGYTF.

The chain has TRBV4-1 and TRBJ1-1; D is undetermined. Germline loops: CDR1 MGHRA, CDR2 YSYEKL. The V and J ends lost 4 bases and 2 bases respectively, with 8 bases between them. The length of the CDR3 is 13 residues. This CDR3 reads CASSRTLNTEAFF. The CDR3, as DNA: TGCGCCAGCAGCCGAACATTAAACACTGAAGCTTTCTTT.

The rearrangement joins TRBV9 to TRBJ2-3; 11 bases are shared with TRBD2. CDR3 length equals 18 residues. The germline CDR1 and CDR2 sequences are SGDLS and YYNGEE. Unmatched junction bases numbered 10, after V lost 0 bases and J lost 4 bases. This CDR3 reads CASSVVGRVAGGPDTQYF. CDR3 nucleotide sequence: TGTGCCAGCAGCGTAGTGGGCAGAGTAGCGGGGGGGCCAGATACGCAGTATTTT.

CDR3 sequence (DNA): TGTGCCAGCAGTGAGGAGTATGGGGACAGGCAGTTCTTC. Its translation is CASSEEYGDRQFF. The chain recombines TRBV6-4 with TRBJ2-1, with 7 nucleotides matching TRBD1. The CDR3 is made up of 13 amino acids. Germline values: CDR1 MRHNA, CDR2 SNTAGT. V lost 3 bases, J lost 12 bases, and 8 bases stayed unmatched.

This chain uses TRBV3-1 (or the pseudogene TRBV3-2) with TRBJ1-1; the D is unclear. V was cut by 4 bases and J by 0 bases, with 9 bases left in between. The CDR3 consists of 14 residues. The V gene's germline CDR1 is LGHDT and CDR2 YNNKEL (reference sequence). The DNA for the CDR3 is TGTGCCAGCAGCCTTCGGTCATTGAACACTGAAGCTTTCTTT. Translation gives CASSLRSLNTEAFF.

This chain joins TRBV2 and TRBJ1-1; D unclear. Germline values: CDR1 SNHLY, CDR2 FYNNEI. The CDR3 extends over 15 amino acids. V shed 1 base and J shed 3 bases, with 12 bases lying between them. CDR3 residues: CASSEGIGRDTEAFF. CDR3 DNA: TGTGCCAGCAGTGAAGGGATCGGGCGGGACACTGAAGCTTTCTTT.

This sequence joins TRBV28 and TRBJ1-5; 9 bases are shared with TRBD1. The CDR3 sequence is 14 residues long. Germline CDR1 MDHEN, CDR2 SYDVKM. Germline trimming cut 5 bases from V and 7 bases from J; bases unmatched to any gene: 6. CDR3 residues: CASSSRQGGQPQHF. The CDR3 coding sequence is TGTGCCAGCAGTAGCCGACAGGGGGGCCAGCCCCAGCATTTT.

V and J are TRBV28 and TRBJ1-2; tentative D call: TRBD1 (5 bases). V lost 5 bases, J lost 5 bases, and 12 bases lay in between. Germline CDR1 reads MDHEN; CDR2 reads SYDVKM. The CDR3 loop spans 13 amino acids. CDR3 residues: CASSKFQGYGYTF. In nucleotides, the CDR3 is TGTGCCAGCAGTAAATTCCAGGGTTATGGCTACACCTTC.

This clone was observed a few times. The chain joins TRBV27 to TRBJ1-3, with D unclear. CDR1 is MNHEY and CDR2 is SMNVEV in the germline V gene (reference sequence). Deletions cut 6 bases from V and 1 base from J, with 7 bases between. CDR3 size: 13 residues. The DNA of the CDR3 is TGTGCCAGCAGCTTTTCTTCTGGAAACACCATATATTTT. Protein sequence: CASSFSSGNTIYF.

The chain employs TRBV5-1 and TRBJ2-5; TRBD1 might be the D (6 bases). CDR1 SGHRS and CDR2 YFSETQ come from the germline V gene. V lost 1 base and J lost 0, with 13 bases in between. This CDR3 spans 16 amino acids. The CDR3 sequence: CASSLTGQGYQETQYF. CDR3 DNA: TGCGCCAGCAGCTTGACAGGGCAGGGGTACCAAGAGACCCAGTACTTC. Supplemented by reference TRBV5-1 and TRBJ2-5, the full variable domain reads KAGVTQTPRYLIKTRGQQVTLSCSPISGHRSVSWYQQTPGQGLQFLFEYFSETQRNKGNFPGRFSGRQFSNSRSEMNVSTLELGDSALYLCASSLTGQGYQETQYFGPGTRLLVL.

The V gene is TRBV28, the J gene TRBJ2-3; weak D call: TRBD1 (6 bases). The germline gives CDR1 MDHEN, CDR2 SYDVKM. Trimming took off 5 bases at V and 0 bases at J, with 9 bases between the two ends. This CDR3 spans 14 amino acids. CDR3 sequence: CASSITGSTDTQYF. The CDR3 region has the DNA TGTGCCAGCAGTATTACAGGGAGCACAGATACGCAGTATTTT.

This rearrangement joins TRBV28 to TRBJ2-7; D perhaps matches TRBD1 (5 bases). CDR1 is MDHEN, CDR2 SYDVKM, per germline. The V end was cut by 5 bases, the J end by 1 base, with 12 bases between. The CDR3 covers 14 residues. The CDR3 reads CASSKPTESYEQYF. CDR3 nucleotide sequence: TGTGCCAGCAGTAAACCGACAGAGTCCTACGAGCAGTACTTC.

The chain has TRBV5-8 and TRBJ1-2; D remains ambiguous. V lost 4 bases, J lost 7 bases, and 23 bases lay in between. Germline V CDR1 and CDR2: SGHTS, YDEGEE. CDR3 length: 16 residues. CDR3 sequence: CASSPKGVGAERGYTF. CDR3 nucleotide sequence: TGTGCCAGCAGCCCGAAGGGAGTTGGAGCGGAGCGTGGCTACACCTTC.

This clone was recorded a few times. The chain recombines TRBV14 with TRBJ2-7; 9 bases agree with TRBD2. J lost 7 bases, V lost 6 bases, and 7 bases had no gene match. This CDR3 comprises 13 residues. Germline loops: CDR1 SGHDN, CDR2 FVKESK. Here the CDR3 reads CASSRAGGREQYF. DNA of the CDR3: TGTGCCAGCAGTCGAGCGGGGGGACGGGAGCAGTACTTC.

This clone was observed once. The V call is TRBV27, the J call TRBJ2-3, with 10 bases aligning to TRBD2. CDR3 size: 15 residues. The V gene end was trimmed by 5 bases and the J gene end by 5 bases; junction bases not matched to a gene: 7. Germline CDR1 MNHEY, CDR2 SMNVEV (reference sequence). The CDR3 sequence is CASSRRLAGQDTQYF. In DNA form, the CDR3 reads TGTGCCAGCAGTCGACGACTAGCGGGTCAAGATACGCAGTATTTT.

This chain joins TRBV18 and TRBJ2-5, with 7 bases lining up with TRBD2. V trimming: 2 bases; J trimming: 7 bases; junction bases outside the gene matches: 4. Per the germline V gene, CDR1 is KGHSH and CDR2 is LQKENI. The length of the CDR3 is 13 residues. CDR3 coding DNA: TGTGCCAGCTCACCAGAGGAGCGGGGGACCCAGTACTTC. Translated: CASSPEERGTQYF. Complete variable domain (other parts from reference TRBV18 and TRBJ2-5): NAGVMQNPRHLVRRRGQEARLRCSPMKGHSHVYWYRQLPEEGLKFMVYLQKENIIDESGMPKERFSAEFPKEGPSILRIQQVVRGDSAAYFCASSPEERGTQYFGPGTRLLVL.

This chain uses TRBV27 with TRBJ1-1; TRBD1 matches 7 bases. Trimming cost V 0 bases and J 5 bases; bases outside gene matches: 6. The CDR3 totals 15 residues. CDR1 MNHEY and CDR2 SMNVEV come from the germline V gene (reference sequence). CDR3 residues: CASSLSSTGVTEAFF. The CDR3 DNA reads as TGTGCCAGCAGTTTATCAAGCACAGGGGTTACTGAAGCTTTCTTT.

The chain has TRBV5-4 and TRBJ2-5; D unclear. In germline, CDR1 is SGHNT, CDR2 YYREEE (reference sequence). The germline V and J ends were trimmed by 4 bases and 4 bases, with 17 bases remaining between them. CDR3 length equals 15 residues. The chain's CDR3 is CASSRRSDPGETQYF. Here the CDR3 DNA reads TGTGCCAGCAGCCGCCGCAGCGATCCGGGAGAGACCCAGTACTTC.

V gene TRBV6-4 combines with J gene TRBJ1-1; a weak D match, TRBD1 (5 bases). CDR1 is MRHNA, CDR2 SNTAGT, per germline. The CDR3 runs to 13 residues. Trimming left V 4 bases short and J 3 bases short, with 9 bases between. The CDR3 nucleotides are TGTGCCAGCAGTGCACAGGTTGACACTGAAGCTTTCTTT. It translates to CASSAQVDTEAFF.

Regarding this clone: Additional DNA sequences in this sample encode the identical CDR3. The rearrangement links TRBV18 to TRBJ1-1; D remains unclear. Between the trimmed V and J ends, which lost 2 bases and 0 bases, there was a span of 4 bases. There are 13 residues in the CDR3. Germline V lookup: CDR1 KGHSH, CDR2 LQKENI. The CDR3 nucleotides read TGTGCCAGCTCACCAACTCTGAACACTGAAGCTTTCTTT. Protein product: CASSPTLNTEAFF.

V is TRBV3-1 (or the pseudogene TRBV3-2) and J is TRBJ2-1; 9 positions match TRBD2. Germline loops: CDR1 LGHDT, CDR2 YNNKEL (reference sequence). This CDR3 contains 14 residues. Losses at the gene ends were 2 bases for V and 6 bases for J; bases not matched to a gene: 2. CDR3 loop: CASSQRGGANEQFF. As DNA, the CDR3 is TGTGCCAGCAGCCAACGCGGGGGGGCCAATGAGCAGTTCTTC.

The chain couples TRBV18 to TRBJ1-1, with 10 nucleotides matching TRBD1. Germline V gene lookup returns CDR1 KGHSH and CDR2 LQKENI. CDR3 length: 16 residues. Germline trimming cut 1 base from V and 0 bases from J; bases unmatched to any gene: 2. The CDR3 loop reads CASSPQTGGLNTEAFF. The CDR3 nucleotides read TGTGCCAGCTCACCACAGACAGGGGGCTTGAACACTGAAGCTTTCTTT.

In this sample, this clone turned up once. The CDR3 nucleotides read TGTGCCAGTAGCCCCAGTGAAAATTCACCCCTCCACTTT. Translated: CASSPSENSPLHF. This rearrangement joins TRBV19 to TRBJ1-6, with D unclear. The CDR3 totals 13 residues. Trimming stripped 6 bases from V and 7 bases from J, with 10 bases between. The germline V gene has CDR1 LNHDA and CDR2 SQIVND (reference sequence). Full variable domain (rest looked up from reference TRBV19 and TRBJ1-6): DGGITQSPKYLFRKEGQNVTLSCEQNLNHDAMYWYRQDPGQGLRLIYYSQIVNDFQKGDIAEGYSVSREKKESFPLTVTSAQKNPTAFYLCASSPSENSPLHFGNGTRLTVT.

The chain links TRBV12-3 or TRBV12-4 to TRBJ1-6; possible D gene TRBD1, 5 bases. The CDR3 has 13 residues. The V end lost 3 bases, the J end lost 9 bases, and 9 bases lay between the germline ends. CDR3 protein: CASSLGGSSPLHF. CDR3 in DNA: TGTGCCAGCAGTTTGGGGGGTAGTTCACCCCTCCACTTT.

The chain couples TRBV7-6 to TRBJ1-2; 8 bases are a match to TRBD1. In germline, CDR1 is SGHVS, CDR2 FNYEAQ. The CDR3 has 13 residues. After removal of 1 base from V and 8 bases from J, the junction contained 3 bases not matched to a gene. CDR3 coding DNA: TGTGCCAGCAGCTTAGGACAGGGGAGCGGCTACACCTTC. This codes for CASSLGQGSGYTF.